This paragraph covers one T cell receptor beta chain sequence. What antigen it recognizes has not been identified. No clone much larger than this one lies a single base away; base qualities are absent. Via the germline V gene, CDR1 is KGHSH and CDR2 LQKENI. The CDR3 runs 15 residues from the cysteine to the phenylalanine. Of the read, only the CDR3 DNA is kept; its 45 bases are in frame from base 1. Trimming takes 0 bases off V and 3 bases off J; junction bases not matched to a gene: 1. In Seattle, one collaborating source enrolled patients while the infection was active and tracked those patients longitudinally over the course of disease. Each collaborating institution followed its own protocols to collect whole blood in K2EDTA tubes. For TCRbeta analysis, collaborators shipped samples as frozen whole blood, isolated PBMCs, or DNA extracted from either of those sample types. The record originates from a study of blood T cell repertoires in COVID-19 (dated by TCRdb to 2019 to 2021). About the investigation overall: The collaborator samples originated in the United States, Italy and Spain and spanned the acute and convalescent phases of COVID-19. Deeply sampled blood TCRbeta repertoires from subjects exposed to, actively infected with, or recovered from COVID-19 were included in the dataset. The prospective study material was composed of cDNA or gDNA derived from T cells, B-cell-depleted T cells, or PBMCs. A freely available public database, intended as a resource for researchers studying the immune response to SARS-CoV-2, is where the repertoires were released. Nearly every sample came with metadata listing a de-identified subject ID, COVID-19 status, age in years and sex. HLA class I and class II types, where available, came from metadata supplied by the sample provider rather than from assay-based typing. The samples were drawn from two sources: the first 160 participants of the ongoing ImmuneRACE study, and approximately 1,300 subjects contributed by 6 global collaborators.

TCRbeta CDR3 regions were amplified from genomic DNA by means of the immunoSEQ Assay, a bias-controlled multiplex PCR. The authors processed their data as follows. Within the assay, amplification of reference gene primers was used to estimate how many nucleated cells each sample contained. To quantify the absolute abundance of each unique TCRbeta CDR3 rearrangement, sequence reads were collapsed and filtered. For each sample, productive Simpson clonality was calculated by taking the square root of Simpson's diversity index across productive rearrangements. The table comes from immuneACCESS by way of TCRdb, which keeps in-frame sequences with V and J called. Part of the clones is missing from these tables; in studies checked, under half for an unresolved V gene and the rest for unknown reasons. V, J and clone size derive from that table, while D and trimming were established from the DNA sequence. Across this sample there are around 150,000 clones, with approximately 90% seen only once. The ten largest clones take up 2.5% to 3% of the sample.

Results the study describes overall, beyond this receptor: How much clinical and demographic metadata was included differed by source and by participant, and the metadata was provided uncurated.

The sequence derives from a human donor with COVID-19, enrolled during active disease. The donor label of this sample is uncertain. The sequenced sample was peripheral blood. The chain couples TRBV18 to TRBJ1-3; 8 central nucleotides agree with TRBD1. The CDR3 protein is CASSPPTGVGNTIYF. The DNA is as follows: TGTGCCAGCTCACCACCGACAGGGGTTGGAAACACCATATATTTT. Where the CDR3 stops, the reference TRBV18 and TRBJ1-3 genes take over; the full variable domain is NAGVMQNPRHLVRRRGQEARLRCSPMKGHSHVYWYRQLPEEGLKFMVYLQKENIIDESGMPKERFSAEFPKEGPSILRIQQVVRGDSAAYFCASSPPTGVGNTIYFGEGSWLTVV.